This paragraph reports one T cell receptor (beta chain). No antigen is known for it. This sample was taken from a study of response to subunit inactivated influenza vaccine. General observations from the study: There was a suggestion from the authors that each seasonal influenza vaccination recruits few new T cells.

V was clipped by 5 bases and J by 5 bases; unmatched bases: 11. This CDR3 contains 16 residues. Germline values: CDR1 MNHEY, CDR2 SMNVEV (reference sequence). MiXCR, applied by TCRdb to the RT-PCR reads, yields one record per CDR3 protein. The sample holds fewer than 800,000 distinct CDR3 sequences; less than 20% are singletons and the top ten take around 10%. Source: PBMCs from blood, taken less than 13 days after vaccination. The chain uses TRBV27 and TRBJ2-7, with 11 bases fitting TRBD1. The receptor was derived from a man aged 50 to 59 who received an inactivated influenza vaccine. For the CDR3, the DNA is TGTGCCAGCAGTCACTATCCGGGACAGGGGGTCGACGAGCAGTACTTC. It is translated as CASSHYPGQGVDEQYF.